The 3 T cell receptor beta chains reported below all come from one sample, sequenced in a study of identical twins. A single record per CDR3 protein comes from TCRdb applying MiXCR to the 5' RACE reads. Among about 530,000 distinct CDR3 sequences listed, 20% to 25% were seen once. These data also featured in a second study, about yellow fever vaccine responses in identical twins.

The sequencing sample was made of CD4+ T cells sorted from blood. Receptors originate from a woman under 30 in good health.

This clonotype was observed a few times. The V gene is TRBV20-1, the J gene TRBJ2-1; D possibly corresponds to TRBD2 (5 bases). The CDR3 contains 14 residues. Germline-derived CDR1 and CDR2 are DFQATT and SNEGSKA (reference sequence). Trimming shortened V by 5 bases and J by 13 bases, and 24 bases separated the two germline ends. The CDR3 DNA reads as TGCAGTGCTGTGACCGATAGCGCCGCTTTCGATCAGTTCTTC. It encodes CSAVTDSAAFDQFF.

The sample holds a few counts of this clonotype. The chain carries TRBV5-1 and TRBJ1-4; 9 nucleotides agree with TRBD1. This CDR3 is built from 14 residues. Germline CDR1 reads SGHRS; CDR2 reads YFSETQ. After removal of 4 bases from V and 6 bases from J, the junction contained 4 bases not matched to a gene. CDR3 sequence (DNA): TGCGCCAGCAGCGAGGGACAGGGTCATGAAAAACTGTTTTTT. It yields the protein CASSEGQGHEKLFF.

The chain's CDR3 is CSVEARGVPTDTQYF. The DNA of the CDR3 is TGCAGCGTTGAAGCCCGGGGGGTCCCTACAGATACGCAGTATTTT. This chain links TRBV29-1 with TRBJ2-3, with 7 bases matching TRBD2. The CDR3 has 15 amino acids. CDR1 is SQVTM and CDR2 is ANQGSEA in the germline V gene. J gave up 3 bases and V 1 base, and 7 bases lay outside the gene matches.